This TCR beta chain comes out of a study of cytotoxic CD8 clonotypes in ibrutinib-treated CLL. Study observations and caveats: Circulating CD8+ T-cell counts were tracked by baseline clonality, which exceeded that of age-matched healthy donors.

About this clone itself: The antigen is not known.

The assay was immunoSEQ multiplex PCR, and TCRdb's table has in-frame clones only and misses some. The sample yields hundreds of thousands of clones, more than 75% seen once. The TCR originated in a human donor with chronic lymphocytic leukemia. Sample: PBMCs, taken after 12 months of ibrutinib treatment.

The CDR3: CASSLGWGPYNEQFF. Written as DNA, the CDR3 is TGTGCCAGCAGCCTCGGCTGGGGTCCCTACAATGAGCAGTTCTTC. The chain links TRBV7-9 to TRBJ2-1; D unresolved. This CDR3 is 15 amino acids long. Germline CDR1 reads SEHNR; CDR2 reads FQNEAQ (reference sequence). V was shortened by 5 bases and J by 2 bases, with 13 bases between the two germline ends.